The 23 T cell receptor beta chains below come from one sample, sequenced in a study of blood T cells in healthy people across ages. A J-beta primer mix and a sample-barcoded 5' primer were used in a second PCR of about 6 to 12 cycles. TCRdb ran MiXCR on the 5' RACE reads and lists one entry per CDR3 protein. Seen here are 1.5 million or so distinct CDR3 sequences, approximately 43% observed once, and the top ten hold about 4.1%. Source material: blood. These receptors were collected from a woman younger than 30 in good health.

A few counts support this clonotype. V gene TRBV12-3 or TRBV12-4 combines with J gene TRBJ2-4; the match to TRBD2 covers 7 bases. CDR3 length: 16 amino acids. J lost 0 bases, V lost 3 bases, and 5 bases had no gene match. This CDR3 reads CASSFGGTLAKNIQYF. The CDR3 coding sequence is TGTGCCAGCAGTTTCGGGGGGACCTTAGCCAAAAACATTCAGTACTTC.

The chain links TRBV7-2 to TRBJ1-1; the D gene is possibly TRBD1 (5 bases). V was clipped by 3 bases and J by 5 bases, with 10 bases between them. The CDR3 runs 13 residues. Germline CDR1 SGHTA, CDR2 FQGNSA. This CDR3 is CASSFGRVTEAFF. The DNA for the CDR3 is TGTGCCAGCAGCTTCGGCAGGGTAACTGAAGCTTTCTTT.

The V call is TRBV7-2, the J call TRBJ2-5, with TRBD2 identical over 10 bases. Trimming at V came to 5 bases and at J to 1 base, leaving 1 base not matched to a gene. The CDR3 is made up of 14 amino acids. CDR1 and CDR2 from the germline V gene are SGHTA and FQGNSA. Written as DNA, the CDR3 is TGTGCCAGCAGCACTAGCGGGGTCCAAGAGACCCAGTACTTC. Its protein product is CASSTSGVQETQYF.

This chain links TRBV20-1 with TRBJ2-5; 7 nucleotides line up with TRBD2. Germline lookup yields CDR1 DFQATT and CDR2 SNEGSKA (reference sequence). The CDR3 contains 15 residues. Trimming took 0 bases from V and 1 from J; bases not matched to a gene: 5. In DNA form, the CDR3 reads TGCAGTGCTAGAGAGGCTAGCGGATTCCAAGAGACCCAGTACTTC. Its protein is CSAREASGFQETQYF.

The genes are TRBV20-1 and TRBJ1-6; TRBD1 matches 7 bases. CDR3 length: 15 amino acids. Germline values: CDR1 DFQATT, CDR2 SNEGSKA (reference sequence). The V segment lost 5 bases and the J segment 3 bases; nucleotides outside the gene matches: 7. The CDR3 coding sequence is TGCAGTGCTCGGGACAGAACAAACTATAATTCACCCCTCCACTTT. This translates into CSARDRTNYNSPLHF.

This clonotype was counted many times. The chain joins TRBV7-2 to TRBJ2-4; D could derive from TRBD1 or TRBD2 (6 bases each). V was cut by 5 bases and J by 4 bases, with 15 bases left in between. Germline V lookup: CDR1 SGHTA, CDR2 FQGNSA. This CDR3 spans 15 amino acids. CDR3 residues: CASSPGGTGKNIQYF. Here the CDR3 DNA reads TGTGCCAGCAGCCCCGGGGGTACAGGGAAAAACATTCAGTACTTC.

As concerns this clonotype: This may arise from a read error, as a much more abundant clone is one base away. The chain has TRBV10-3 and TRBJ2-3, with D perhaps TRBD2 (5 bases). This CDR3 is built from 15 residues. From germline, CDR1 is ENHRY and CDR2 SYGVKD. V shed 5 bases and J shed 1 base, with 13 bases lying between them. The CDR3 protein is CAISPGRAGTDTQYF. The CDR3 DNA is TGTGCCATCAGTCCCGGACGAGCGGGCACAGATACGCAGTATTTT.

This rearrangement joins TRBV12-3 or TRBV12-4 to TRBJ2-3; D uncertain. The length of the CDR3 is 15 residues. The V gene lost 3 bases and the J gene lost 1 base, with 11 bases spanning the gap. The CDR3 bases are TGTGCCAGCAGTTTTCCCTCCAGGCGCACAGATACGCAGTATTTT. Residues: CASSFPSRRTDTQYF.

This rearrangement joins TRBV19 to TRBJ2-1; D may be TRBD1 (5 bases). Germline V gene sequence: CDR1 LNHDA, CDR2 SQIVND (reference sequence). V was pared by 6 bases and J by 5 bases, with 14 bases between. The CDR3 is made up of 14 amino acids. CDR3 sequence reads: CASSRTSPNNEQFF. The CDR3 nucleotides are TGTGCCAGTAGCCGGACAAGCCCGAACAATGAGCAGTTCTTC.

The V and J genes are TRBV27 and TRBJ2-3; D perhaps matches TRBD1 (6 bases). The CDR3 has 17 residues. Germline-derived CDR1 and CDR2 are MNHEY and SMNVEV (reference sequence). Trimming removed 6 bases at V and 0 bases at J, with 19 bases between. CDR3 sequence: CASSPLTRGQSTDTQYF. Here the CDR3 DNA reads TGTGCCAGCAGCCCGCTCACCAGAGGACAGAGCACAGATACGCAGTATTTT.

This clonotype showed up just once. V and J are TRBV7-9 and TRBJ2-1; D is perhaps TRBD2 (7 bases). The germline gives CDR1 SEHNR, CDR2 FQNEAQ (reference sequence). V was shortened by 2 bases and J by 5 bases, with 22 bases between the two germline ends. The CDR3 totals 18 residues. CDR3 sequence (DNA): TGTGCCAGCAGCTTACTCTTTCGGGGCGGGGGCCCCCACAATGAGCAGTTCTTC. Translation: CASSLLFRGGGPHNEQFF.

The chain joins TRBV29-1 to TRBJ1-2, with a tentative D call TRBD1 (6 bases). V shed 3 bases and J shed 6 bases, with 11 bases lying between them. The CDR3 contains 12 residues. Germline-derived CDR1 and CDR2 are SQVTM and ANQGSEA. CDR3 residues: CSVEWGADGYTF. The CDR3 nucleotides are TGCAGCGTTGAGTGGGGGGCAGATGGCTACACCTTC.

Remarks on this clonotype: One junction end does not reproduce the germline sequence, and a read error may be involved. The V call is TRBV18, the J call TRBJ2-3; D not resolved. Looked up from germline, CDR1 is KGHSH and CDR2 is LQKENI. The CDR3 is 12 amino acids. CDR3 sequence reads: CASSPSRDAQYF. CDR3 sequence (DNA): TGTGCCAGCTCACCCTCCCGAGATGCGCAGTATTTT.

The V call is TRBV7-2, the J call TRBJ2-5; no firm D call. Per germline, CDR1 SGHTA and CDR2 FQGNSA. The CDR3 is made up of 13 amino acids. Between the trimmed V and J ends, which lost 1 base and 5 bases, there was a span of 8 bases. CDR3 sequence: CASSLDGWETQYF. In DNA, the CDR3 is TGTGCCAGCAGCTTAGATGGCTGGGAGACCCAGTACTTC. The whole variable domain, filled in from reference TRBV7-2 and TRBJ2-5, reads GAGVSQSPSNKVTEKGKDVELRCDPISGHTALYWYRQSLGQGLEFLIYFQGNSAPDKSGLPSDRFSAERTGGSVSTLTIQRTQQEDSAVYLCASSLDGWETQYFGPGTRLLVL.

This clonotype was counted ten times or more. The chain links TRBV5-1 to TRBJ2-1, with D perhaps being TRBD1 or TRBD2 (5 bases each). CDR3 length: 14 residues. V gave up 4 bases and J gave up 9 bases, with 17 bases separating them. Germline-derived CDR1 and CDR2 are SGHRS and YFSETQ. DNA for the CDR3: TGCGCCAGCAGCCCGGACACAGAGGGTTTTGAGCAGTTCTTC. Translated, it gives CASSPDTEGFEQFF.

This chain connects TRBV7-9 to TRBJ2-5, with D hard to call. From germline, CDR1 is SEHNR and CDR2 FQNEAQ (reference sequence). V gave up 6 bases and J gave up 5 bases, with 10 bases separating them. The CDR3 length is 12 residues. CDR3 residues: CASRQARETQYF. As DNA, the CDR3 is TGTGCCAGCAGACAAGCGAGGGAGACCCAGTACTTC.

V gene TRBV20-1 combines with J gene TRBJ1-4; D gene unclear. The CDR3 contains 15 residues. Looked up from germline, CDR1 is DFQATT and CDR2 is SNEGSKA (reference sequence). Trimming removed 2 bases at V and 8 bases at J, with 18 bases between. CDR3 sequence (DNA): TGCAGTGCTAGAAAAGGGCCAGCGGGGATGGAAAAACTGTTTTTT. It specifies CSARKGPAGMEKLFF.

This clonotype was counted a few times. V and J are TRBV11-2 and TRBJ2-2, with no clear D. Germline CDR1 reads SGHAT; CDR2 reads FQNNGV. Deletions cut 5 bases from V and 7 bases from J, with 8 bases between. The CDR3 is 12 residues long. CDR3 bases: TGTGCCAGCAGCCGAACAGTCGGGGAGCTGTTTTTT. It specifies CASSRTVGELFF.

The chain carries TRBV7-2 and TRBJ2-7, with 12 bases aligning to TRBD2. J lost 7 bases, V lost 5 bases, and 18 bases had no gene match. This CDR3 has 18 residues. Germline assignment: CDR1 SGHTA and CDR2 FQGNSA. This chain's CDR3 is CASSQEPPGLAGNNEQYF. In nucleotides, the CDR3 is TGTGCCAGCAGCCAAGAACCGCCAGGACTAGCGGGGAACAATGAGCAGTACTTC. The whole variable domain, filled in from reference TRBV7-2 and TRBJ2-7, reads GAGVSQSPSNKVTEKGKDVELRCDPISGHTALYWYRQSLGQGLEFLIYFQGNSAPDKSGLPSDRFSAERTGGSVSTLTIQRTQQEDSAVYLCASSQEPPGLAGNNEQYFGPGTRLTVT.

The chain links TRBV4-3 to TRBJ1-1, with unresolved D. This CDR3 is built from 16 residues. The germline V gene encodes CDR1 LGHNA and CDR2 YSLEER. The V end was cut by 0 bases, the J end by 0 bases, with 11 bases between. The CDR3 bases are TGCGCCAGCAGCCAAGAACCGGGGTGGGTGAACACTGAAGCTTTCTTT. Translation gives CASSQEPGWVNTEAFF.

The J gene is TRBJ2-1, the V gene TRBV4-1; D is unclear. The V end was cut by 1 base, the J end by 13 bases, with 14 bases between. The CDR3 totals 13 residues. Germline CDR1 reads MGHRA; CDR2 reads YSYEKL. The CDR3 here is CASSQGTLGLQFF. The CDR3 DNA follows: TGCGCCAGCAGCCAAGGGACGCTAGGCCTACAGTTCTTC.

CDR3: CATSDSRDSGQFF. CDR3 bases: TGTGCCACCAGTGATTCCCGGGACAGCGGGCAGTTCTTC. The V gene is TRBV24-1, the J gene TRBJ2-1, with 7 bases that match TRBD1. V lost 2 bases and J lost 12; bases outside the gene matches: 6. This CDR3 is 13 amino acids long. The V gene's germline CDR1 is KGHDR and CDR2 SFDVKD.

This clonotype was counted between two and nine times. The CDR3 DNA sequence: TGCGCCAGCAGCCAAAACAGAAACTCCTACGAGCAGTACTTC. Translated, it gives CASSQNRNSYEQYF. V is TRBV4-1 and J is TRBJ2-7; D ambiguous. The germline gives CDR1 MGHRA, CDR2 YSYEKL. The CDR3 extends over 14 amino acids. V was cut by 2 bases and J by 0 bases, with 8 bases left in between.